One and the same sample provided the 27 T cell receptor beta chains below, sequenced in a study of cytomegalovirus exposure and HLA in healthy donors. The PCR contained 60 Vbeta and 13 Jbeta primers. Libraries were prepared by immunoSEQ multiplex PCR; TCRdb keeps only in-frame clonotypes and omits some of them. The table includes fewer than 200,000 clones, around 68% detected once. Sequencing was carried out using PBMCs. Receptors originate from a woman in her thirties or forties in good health and CMV-seropositive.

The chain carries TRBV29-1 and TRBJ1-1, with D possibly being TRBD1 (5 bases). V lost 3 bases and J 2 bases, leaving 13 bases between the germline ends. The CDR3 consists of 14 residues. Germline CDR1 and CDR2: SQVTM and ANQGSEA. CDR3 loop: CSVDGGLLNTEAFF. In DNA, the CDR3 is TGCAGCGTTGACGGGGGACTTCTAAACACTGAAGCTTTCTTT.

V is TRBV6-5 and J is TRBJ1-1, with D possibly being TRBD1 (6 bases). Germline CDR1 is MNHEY and CDR2 is SVGAGI. The CDR3 length is 14 residues. V lost 6 bases and J 0 bases, leaving 11 bases between the germline ends. In DNA, the CDR3 is TGTGCCAGCAGACAGGGCCTGGTGAACACTGAAGCTTTCTTT. This gives the protein CASRQGLVNTEAFF.

This chain uses TRBV9 with TRBJ2-2; TRBD2 aligns across 8 bases. V shed 0 bases and J 4 bases; nucleotides not matched to a gene: 2. The germline gives CDR1 SGDLS, CDR2 YYNGEE. The CDR3 has 15 amino acids. The CDR3 nucleotides are TGTGCCAGCAGCGTAGGTCTAGCGGGCACCGGGGAGCTGTTTTTT. Its translation is CASSVGLAGTGELFF.

The genes are TRBV4-3 and TRBJ1-5; 12 bases agree with TRBD1. The CDR3 sequence is 20 residues long. From germline, CDR1 is LGHNA and CDR2 YSLEER. With V trimmed by 2 bases and J by 2 bases, 13 bases remained unmatched. Written as DNA, the CDR3 is TGCGCCAGCAGCCAACAAACCGGGACAGGGGGCATTCGGGGCAATCAGCCCCAGCATTTT. Translated: CASSQQTGTGGIRGNQPQHF.

This chain links TRBV6-6 with TRBJ1-1; D is uncertain. The CDR3 totals 10 residues. V lost 2 bases, J lost 11 bases, and 6 bases lay in between. Per germline, CDR1 MNHNY and CDR2 SVGAGI (reference sequence). In nucleotides, the CDR3 is TGTGCCAGCAGTTACGTTCCGGCTTTCTTT. Its protein product is CASSYVPAFF.

This chain uses TRBV29-1 with TRBJ1-2, with TRBD1 matching over 8 bases. V was pared by 7 bases and J by 2 bases, with 9 bases of the junction left unmatched. CDR3 length: 14 residues. Per the germline V gene, CDR1 is SQVTM and CDR2 is ANQGSEA. The CDR3 spells CSASRDRRNYGYTF. For the CDR3, the DNA is TGCAGCGCGTCCCGGGACAGGCGGAACTATGGCTACACCTTC.

This sequence joins TRBV5-1 and TRBJ1-1; no definite D call. CDR1 is SGHRS and CDR2 is YFSETQ in the germline V gene. Trimming shortened V by 4 bases and J by 1 base, and 11 bases separated the two germline ends. The CDR3 runs to 14 residues. In nucleotides, the CDR3 is TGCGCCAGCAGCCCTTGGGGAGAGAACACTGAAGCTTTCTTT. It codes for CASSPWGENTEAFF.

This clone was detected only once. J is TRBJ2-7 and V is TRBV27, with 12 positions matching TRBD2. The CDR3 consists of 15 residues. In germline, CDR1 is MNHEY, CDR2 SMNVEV (reference sequence). V gave up 6 bases and J gave up 3 bases; unmatched junction bases: 6. In DNA form, the CDR3 reads TGTGCCAGCAGGGGCAGGACTAGCGGGATCTACGAGCAGTACTTC. This codes for CASRGRTSGIYEQYF.

The rearrangement links TRBV4-1 to TRBJ2-2; maybe TRBD2 (6 bases). V gave up 1 base and J gave up 4 bases, with 13 bases separating them. Germline V gene lookup returns CDR1 MGHRA and CDR2 YSYEKL. The CDR3 runs to 16 residues. CDR3 sequence: CASSQGGTYLTGELFF. DNA for the CDR3: TGCGCCAGCAGCCAAGGAGGGACTTACCTCACCGGGGAGCTGTTTTTT.

The rearrangement uses TRBV28 and TRBJ2-1, with D tentatively TRBD1 (5 bases). Per the germline V gene, CDR1 is MDHEN and CDR2 is SYDVKM. The ends were cut back, 4 bases at V and 6 bases at J, with 16 bases in the middle. The CDR3 runs 15 residues. CDR3 region: CASSSQGLGPNEQFF. The CDR3 bases are TGTGCCAGCAGTTCCCAAGGGCTGGGGCCCAATGAGCAGTTCTTC. The entire variable domain, with the rest obtained from reference TRBV28 and TRBJ2-1, is as follows: DVKVTQSSRYLVKRTGEKVFLECVQDMDHENMFWYRQDPGLGLRLIYFSYDVKMKEKGDIPEGYSVSREKKERFSLILESASTNQTSMYLCASSSQGLGPNEQFFGPGTRLTVL.

The V gene is TRBV6-5, the J gene TRBJ2-7; 11 positions agree with TRBD1. Germline values: CDR1 MNHEY, CDR2 SVGAGI. V lost 0 bases, J lost 7 bases, and 8 bases stayed unmatched. CDR3 length: 16 amino acids. The CDR3 DNA follows: TGTGCCAGCAGTTACTCGGTCGGACAGGGGGCGCGAGAGCAGTACTTC. Amino acid sequence: CASSYSVGQGAREQYF.

This sequence joins TRBV15 and TRBJ2-5, with D tentatively TRBD1 (6 bases). The CDR3 is 15 residues long. The germline V gene has CDR1 LNHNV and CDR2 YYDKDF (reference sequence). Trimming removed 8 bases at V and 0 bases at J, with 16 bases between. As DNA, the CDR3 is TGTGCCACCCAGGACAGTTCTTCGTACCAAGAGACCCAGTACTTC. It yields the protein CATQDSSSYQETQYF.

The chain uses TRBV6-5 and TRBJ2-1, with 7 bases lining up with TRBD2. Germline CDR1 and CDR2: MNHEY and SVGAGI. The CDR3 covers 16 residues. The ends lost 0 bases at V and 2 bases at J; junction bases unmatched: 4. In DNA, the CDR3 is TGTGCCAGCAGTTACTCGGGGCGGGAGCCCTACAATGAGCAGTTCTTC. It codes for CASSYSGREPYNEQFF.

The chain has TRBV21-1 and TRBJ2-1; the table's D gene call, TRBD2, was not cross checked with the DNA. TRBV21-1 is a pseudogene locus. This CDR3 spans 17 amino acids. The CDR3 loop is CASSKVGLAGLFNEQFF. The CDR3 region has the DNA TGTGCCAGCAGCAAAGTGGGACTAGCGGGATTGTTTAATGAGCAGTTCTTC.

This sequence joins TRBV5-4 and TRBJ2-3; perhaps TRBD2 as D (6 bases). From germline, CDR1 is SGHNT and CDR2 YYREEE (reference sequence). V lost 0 bases and J 1 base, leaving 9 bases between the germline ends. The CDR3 is made up of 15 amino acids. The CDR3 DNA follows: TGTGCCAGCAGCTTGGCGTCTAGCGGCACAGATACGCAGTATTTT. This codes for CASSLASSGTDTQYF.

The rearrangement uses TRBV7-6 and TRBJ2-5, with 12 bases lining up with TRBD1. Germline loops: CDR1 SGHVS, CDR2 FNYEAQ. This CDR3 spans 16 amino acids. Trimming at V came to 5 bases and at J to 5 bases, leaving 9 bases not matched to a gene. The CDR3 loop is CASSPGGTGGAETQYF. DNA for the CDR3: TGTGCCAGCAGCCCGGGAGGGACAGGGGGCGCTGAGACCCAGTACTTC.

The table lists this clone with a few counts. The V and J genes are TRBV29-1 and TRBJ1-1, with D perhaps matching TRBD1 (6 bases). Germline CDR1 is SQVTM and CDR2 is ANQGSEA. The CDR3 sequence is 14 residues long. Trimming left V 6 bases short and J 0 bases short, with 14 bases between. Written as DNA, the CDR3 is TGCAGCGTACCTCCGGGGGGCTTGAACACTGAAGCTTTCTTT. The encoded protein is CSVPPGGLNTEAFF.

This rearrangement joins TRBV25-1 to TRBJ2-2; D ambiguous. Germline CDR1 is MGHDK and CDR2 is SYGVNS. V was clipped by 0 bases and J by 7 bases, with 3 bases between them. This CDR3 has 12 residues. The CDR3 region is CASSEYNGELFF. The CDR3 bases are TGTGCCAGCAGTGAATATAACGGGGAGCTGTTTTTT.

The V gene is TRBV7-2, the J gene TRBJ2-3; D remains unclear. Deletions cut 5 bases from V and 6 bases from J, with 9 bases between. Germline assignment: CDR1 SGHTA and CDR2 FQGNSA. The CDR3 consists of 12 residues. CDR3 nucleotides: TGTGCCAGCAGCCTCCTACGGGATACGCAGTATTTT. Translating it yields CASSLLRDTQYF.

This chain connects TRBV4-3 to TRBJ2-1, with 12 bases aligning to TRBD2. The CDR3 has 18 amino acids. Trimming cost V 4 bases and J 8 bases; bases outside gene matches: 15. Germline V CDR1 and CDR2: LGHNA, YSLEER. The CDR3 nucleotides read TGCGCCAGCAGCCGATTTCACGGTCTAGCGGGGGGGAGGGATGAGCAGTTCTTC. Protein: CASSRFHGLAGGRDEQFF.

The chain uses TRBV6-5 and TRBJ2-5, with TRBD2 as a possible D gene (6 bases). Germline loops: CDR1 MNHEY, CDR2 SVGAGI. V was pared by 6 bases and J by 4 bases, with 12 bases between. The CDR3 spans 13 residues. The CDR3 loop is CASSPGLRETQYF. CDR3 sequence (DNA): TGTGCCAGCAGCCCGGGACTGCGAGAGACCCAGTACTTC.

The rearrangement uses TRBV7-9 and TRBJ2-2; 11 bases are a match to TRBD1. The germline CDR1 and CDR2 sequences are SEHNR and FQNEAQ (reference sequence). This CDR3 contains 15 residues. V shed 6 bases, J shed 5 bases, and the junction held 5 bases outside the gene matches. CDR3 protein: CASSPGTGGTGELFF. DNA of the CDR3: TGTGCCAGCAGTCCCGGGACAGGGGGGACCGGGGAGCTGTTTTTT. Variable domain in full (rest from reference TRBV7-9 and TRBJ2-2): DTGVSQNPRHKITKRGQNVTFRCDPISEHNRLYWYRQTLGQGPEFLTYFQNEAQLEKSRLLSDRFSAERPKGSFSTLEIQRTEQGDSAMYLCASSPGTGGTGELFFGEGSRLTVL.

The V call is TRBV15, the J call TRBJ1-1; D may be TRBD1 (6 bases). Per germline, CDR1 LNHNV and CDR2 YYDKDF (reference sequence). Trimming left V 0 bases short and J 10 bases short, with 24 bases between. The length of the CDR3 is 17 residues. CDR3 in amino acids: CATSRDQGSGVTMGAFF. The CDR3 nucleotides are TGTGCCACCAGCAGAGATCAGGGTTCAGGGGTTACAATGGGAGCTTTCTTT. The entire variable domain, with the rest obtained from reference TRBV15 and TRBJ1-1, is as follows: DAMVIQNPRYQVTQFGKPVTLSCSQTLNHNVMYWYQQKSSQAPKLLFHYYDKDFNNEADTPDNFQSRRPNTSFCFLDIRSPGLGDTAMYLCATSRDQGSGVTMGAFFGQGTRLTVV.

The chain carries TRBV7-2 and TRBJ2-7; 7 nucleotides agree with TRBD2. The CDR3 has 15 residues. V trimming: 3 bases; J trimming: 4 bases; junction bases outside the gene matches: 9. The germline V gene has CDR1 SGHTA and CDR2 FQGNSA. The chain's CDR3 is CASSFGAGVYYEQYF. In DNA, the CDR3 is TGTGCCAGCAGCTTCGGGGCGGGGGTCTATTACGAGCAGTACTTC. Looking up the rest from reference TRBV7-2 and TRBJ2-7 gives the full variable domain: GAGVSQSPSNKVTEKGKDVELRCDPISGHTALYWYRQSLGQGLEFLIYFQGNSAPDKSGLPSDRFSAERTGGSVSTLTIQRTQQEDSAVYLCASSFGAGVYYEQYFGPGTRLTVT.

The chain links TRBV6-5 to TRBJ1-4; 10 nucleotides agree with TRBD1. The CDR3 spans 15 residues. V dropped 4 bases and J dropped 11; count of bases not matched to a gene: 10. Per germline, CDR1 MNHEY and CDR2 SVGAGI. This CDR3 is CASSLWDRGLGKLFF. CDR3 bases: TGTGCCAGCAGTTTATGGGACAGGGGACTGGGGAAACTGTTTTTT.

This clone has only a few counts. This chain uses TRBV2 with TRBJ2-5, with 8 bases lining up with TRBD1. CDR1 SNHLY and CDR2 FYNNEI come from the germline V gene. The V gene end was trimmed by 8 bases and the J gene end by 4 bases; junction bases not matched to a gene: 6. CDR3 length: 13 residues. Written as DNA, the CDR3 is TGTGCCAGCCTTGACAGGGGAGGAGAGACCCAGTACTTC. Translation: CASLDRGGETQYF.

In its sample, this clone was seen a few times. DNA for the CDR3: TGTGCCATCAGTGACGGACAGGCGAACACTGAAGCTTTCTTT. This sequence encodes CAISDGQANTEAFF. The chain uses TRBV10-3 and TRBJ1-1, with TRBD1 matching 7 bases. The J segment lost 1 base and the V segment lost 3 bases, leaving 2 bases of the junction unmatched. The CDR3 runs to 14 residues. Per the germline V gene, CDR1 is ENHRY and CDR2 is SYGVKD.